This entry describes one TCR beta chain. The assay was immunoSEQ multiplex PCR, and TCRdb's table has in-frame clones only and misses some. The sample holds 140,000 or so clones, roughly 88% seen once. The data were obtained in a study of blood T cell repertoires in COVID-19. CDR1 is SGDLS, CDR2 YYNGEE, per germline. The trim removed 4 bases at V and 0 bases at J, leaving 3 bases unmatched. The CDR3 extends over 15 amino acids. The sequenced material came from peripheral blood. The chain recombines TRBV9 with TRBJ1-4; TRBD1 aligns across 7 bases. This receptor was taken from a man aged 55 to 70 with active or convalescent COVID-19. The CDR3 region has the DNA TGTGCCAGCAGCCTCGGACAGGCAACTAATGAAAAACTGTTTTTT. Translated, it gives CASSLGQATNEKLFF.